This TCR beta chain was retrieved from a study of cytomegalovirus exposure and HLA in healthy donors. Study in general: Roughly 89 million unique TCR sequences came from HLA-typed donors in an early release.

Concerning this clone: Its specificity is unknown.

This PCR relied on a set of 60 Vbeta primers and 13 Jbeta primers. Profiling relied on immunoSEQ multiplex PCR, and the TCRdb table lists in-frame clones only, not all of them. Among more than 110,000 clones listed, 65% to 85% were seen once. Findings of the study overall: The authors later found most CMV-associated TCR beta chains appeared HLA-restricted. Sequencing likely generated an artifact that appeared as a cluster of highly shared sequence variants. Fewer N-insertions than the approximately 700-donor mean were reportedly shown by an Asian-associated ancestry cluster in a later analysis.

Specimen: PBMCs. This sequence originates from a young man in good health and CMV-seronegative.

Here the CDR3 reads CASSLWGGDTEAFF. CDR3 bases: TGTGCCAGCAGCTTATGGGGAGGCGACACTGAAGCTTTCTTT. The V call is TRBV7-9, the J call TRBJ1-1, with no clear D. Trimming cost V 2 bases and J 3 bases, with 10 bases left between them. Looked up from germline, CDR1 is SEHNR and CDR2 is FQNEAQ (reference sequence). The CDR3 runs to 14 residues. The complete variable domain, with remaining parts taken from reference TRBV7-9 and TRBJ1-1, reads DTGVSQNPRHKITKRGQNVTFRCDPISEHNRLYWYRQTLGQGPEFLTYFQNEAQLEKSRLLSDRFSAERPKGSFSTLEIQRTEQGDSAMYLCASSLWGGDTEAFFGQGTRLTVV.